The TCR beta chain described here comes from a study of CD8+ T cells in alopecia areata. Study details: Severity scoring for treated patients was based on the percentage of affected scalp area. Overall study findings and caveats: Sequencing of scalp samples also captures resident alphabeta T cells of normal skin.

With 5 bases clipped from V and 2 bases from J, the junction kept 2 bases outside the gene matches. The CDR3 covers 13 residues. Germline loops: CDR1 SQVTM, CDR2 ANQGSEA. Specified treatment: oral pan-JAK inhibitor, 5-10 mg twice daily. Alopecia areata patients gave lesional scalp punch biopsies and peripheral blood samples. Concerning this clone itself: Antigen specificity is unknown.

cDNA prepared by RNA extraction and subsequent reverse transcription served as the template for sequencing. Data came from immunoSEQ multiplex PCR; TCRdb stores just in-frame clones and leaves some out. The repertoire has 200,000 to 250,000 clones, roughly two fifths of them found once; the top ten carry roughly 2.8%. The sequence was obtained from a human donor with alopecia areata. This chain joins TRBV29-1 and TRBJ2-2; TRBD2 agrees at 7 bases. Sequences were derived from CD4+ T cells sorted from blood, sampled at approximately week 37, from a patient treated with tofacitinib. The CDR3 DNA follows: TGCAGCGTTTCGACTAGCAACACCGGGGAGCTGTTTTTT. Its protein product is CSVSTSNTGELFF.